This T cell receptor (beta chain) was found in a study of cytomegalovirus exposure and HLA in healthy donors. This PCR relied on a set of 60 Vbeta primers and 13 Jbeta primers. Original analysis: It was a later analysis that counted 75 million to 90 million unique TCR beta chains, of which 9.5 million to 14 million were shared. Clones were read by immunoSEQ multiplex PCR, and TCRdb kept only the in-frame ones, dropping some. The DNA gave D and trimming, while V, J and clone size come from that table. The sample yields 140,000 or so clones, roughly 80% seen once. Germline V gene sequence: CDR1 SGDLS, CDR2 YYNGEE. V shed 6 bases and J 9 bases; nucleotides not matched to a gene: 11. CDR3 length: 15 residues.

The V gene is TRBV9, the J gene TRBJ2-1, with 11 bases lining up with TRBD2. The sample comprised PBMCs. The TCR was taken from a woman under 40 in good health and CMV-seronegative. CDR3: CASMSGTSGLGEQFF. CDR3 sequence (DNA): TGTGCCAGCATGAGCGGGACTAGCGGCTTAGGTGAGCAGTTCTTC.